The next 28 T cell receptor beta chains were all read from a single sample in a study of response to subunit inactivated influenza vaccine. TCRdb recomputed calls from the RT-PCR reads with MiXCR, one row per CDR3 protein. The table lists roughly 790,000 distinct CDR3 sequences, around 20% of them singletons. The sample here was PBMCs from blood, taken approximately 5 days after vaccination. The receptors were gathered from a man aged 45-65 years who received an inactivated influenza vaccine.

The CDR3 nucleotides read TGTGCCAGCAGCTTAGGGGCTAGCGGGAATACGCAGTATTTT. Its protein is CASSLGASGNTQYF. The rearrangement links TRBV7-2 to TRBJ2-3, with TRBD2 matching 9 bases. The J segment lost 7 bases and the V segment lost 1 base, leaving 3 bases of the junction unmatched. The germline V gene has CDR1 SGHTA and CDR2 FQGNSA. The CDR3 consists of 14 residues.

The chain employs TRBV10-3 and TRBJ2-7, with 9 bases matching TRBD2. V dropped 4 bases and J dropped 2; count of bases not matched to a gene: 6. Looked up from germline, CDR1 is ENHRY and CDR2 is SYGVKD. The CDR3 runs 15 residues. The CDR3 nucleotides read TGTGCCATCAGTGTCGAGCGGGAGGCCACCTACGAGCAGTACTTC. The encoded protein is CAISVEREATYEQYF.

This clonotype appeared a few times. The chain employs TRBV10-3 and TRBJ2-7, with D possibly TRBD1 on 6 matching bases. CDR3 length equals 16 residues. Germline V gene data show CDR1 as ENHRY and CDR2 as SYGVKD. The V end lost 2 bases, the J end lost 2 bases, and 16 bases lay between the germline ends. The CDR3 here is CAISEDRDTGTYEQYF. CDR3 DNA: TGTGCCATCAGTGAGGACCGGGACACAGGAACCTACGAGCAGTACTTC.

The chain recombines TRBV6-1 with TRBJ2-7; 10 bases fit TRBD2. The CDR3 length is 16 residues. Germline V gene data show CDR1 as MNHNS and CDR2 as SASEGT. V was clipped by 6 bases and J by 2 bases; unmatched bases: 10. The CDR3 DNA reads TGTGCCAGCAGCACGCTACTAGCGGGAAACGCCTACGAGCAGTACTTC. This translates into CASSTLLAGNAYEQYF.

This clonotype has just a few counts. The chain recombines TRBV5-1 with TRBJ2-7; 7 bases fit TRBD1. There are 14 residues in the CDR3. CDR1 and CDR2 (germline): SGHRS, YFSETQ. V was pared by 2 bases and J by 5 bases, with 7 bases of the junction left unmatched. The CDR3 loop is CASSFLGQPHEQYF. DNA for the CDR3: TGCGCCAGCAGCTTCTTGGGACAGCCCCACGAGCAGTACTTC.

This clonotype has only a few counts. This rearrangement joins TRBV10-3 to TRBJ2-2, with TRBD2 identical over 8 bases. From germline, CDR1 is ENHRY and CDR2 SYGVKD. This CDR3 contains 16 residues. V shed 3 bases, J shed 2 bases, and the junction held 5 bases outside the gene matches. CDR3 amino acids: CAISERLATNTGELFF. CDR3 bases: TGTGCCATCAGTGAAAGACTAGCGACTAACACCGGGGAGCTGTTTTTT.

The gene calls are TRBV20-1 and TRBJ1-2; the D is unclear. V was pared by 0 bases and J by 3 bases, with 11 bases between. CDR1 is DFQATT, CDR2 SNEGSKA, per germline (reference sequence). This CDR3 region has 14 residues. In DNA form, the CDR3 reads TGCAGTGCTAGAGATATCCATGGGTACTATGGCTACACCTTC. This sequence encodes CSARDIHGYYGYTF.

The chain is built from TRBV5-1 and TRBJ1-2; D might be TRBD1 (5 bases). This CDR3 has 15 amino acids. Germline V lookup: CDR1 SGHRS, CDR2 YFSETQ. V gave up 0 bases and J gave up 6 bases, with 15 bases separating them. The CDR3 is CASSLDRILWDGYTF. CDR3 in DNA: TGCGCCAGCAGCTTGGACAGGATCCTGTGGGATGGCTACACCTTC.

The chain employs TRBV2 and TRBJ2-5; 9 nucleotides align to TRBD2. After removal of 3 bases from V and 5 bases from J, the junction contained 7 bases not matched to a gene. Germline loops: CDR1 SNHLY, CDR2 FYNNEI. This CDR3 has 15 amino acids. The CDR3 spells CASSEISGREETQYF. DNA for the CDR3: TGTGCCAGCAGTGAGATTAGCGGGAGAGAGGAGACCCAGTACTTC.

This clonotype turned up a few times. The V and J genes are TRBV20-1 and TRBJ2-5, with D hard to call. CDR1 and CDR2 (germline): DFQATT, SNEGSKA (reference sequence). V was clipped by 0 bases and J by 5 bases, with 10 bases between them. The CDR3 contains 13 residues. The CDR3 is CSARDSNLETQYF. The CDR3 DNA is TGCAGTGCTAGAGATAGCAATTTGGAGACCCAGTACTTC.

This clonotype was detected a few times. This chain uses TRBV7-9 with TRBJ2-2; perhaps TRBD1 as D (6 bases). Germline V CDR1 and CDR2: SEHNR, FQNEAQ (reference sequence). The V gene lost 6 bases and the J gene lost 0 bases, with 14 bases spanning the gap. The CDR3 has 16 amino acids. CDR3 in DNA: TGTGCCAGCAGTTTTACAGGGTACGCGAACACCGGGGAGCTGTTTTTT. Translating gives CASSFTGYANTGELFF. Supplemented by reference TRBV7-9 and TRBJ2-2, the full variable domain reads DTGVSQNPRHKITKRGQNVTFRCDPISEHNRLYWYRQTLGQGPEFLTYFQNEAQLEKSRLLSDRFSAERPKGSFSTLEIQRTEQGDSAMYLCASSFTGYANTGELFFGEGSRLTVL.

V and J are TRBV25-1 and TRBJ2-1, with 10 bases matching TRBD2. This CDR3 region has 20 residues. Losses at the gene ends were 2 bases for V and 2 bases for J; bases not matched to a gene: 15. Germline V lookup: CDR1 MGHDK, CDR2 SYGVNS. CDR3 residues: CASSETNPWSGRAAYNEQFF. In DNA form, the CDR3 reads TGTGCCAGCAGTGAAACCAATCCTTGGAGCGGGAGGGCCGCCTACAATGAGCAGTTCTTC.

This clonotype was seen more than once but under ten times. The chain joins TRBV6-1 to TRBJ2-3, with D maybe TRBD2 (5 bases). The length of the CDR3 is 11 residues. CDR1 is MNHNS and CDR2 is SASEGT in the germline V gene. Trimming left V 10 bases short and J 5 bases short, with 10 bases between. CDR3 loop: CAIGRGDTQYF. The CDR3 nucleotides are TGTGCCATTGGTCGGGGAGATACGCAGTATTTT.

This clonotype was recorded a few times. The rearrangement joins TRBV13 to TRBJ2-1, with D hard to call. Germline loops: CDR1 PRHDT, CDR2 FYEKMQ (reference sequence). V was clipped by 0 bases and J by 13 bases, with 10 bases between them. The CDR3 runs 12 residues. For the CDR3, the DNA is TGTGCCAGCAGCTTAGGTATGGTGGAACAGTTCTTC. Protein product: CASSLGMVEQFF.

This clonotype was detected only a few times. This chain uses TRBV20-1 with TRBJ1-5; tentative D call: TRBD1 (5 bases). The CDR3 extends over 13 amino acids. The V gene's germline CDR1 is DFQATT and CDR2 SNEGSKA (reference sequence). V lost 5 bases and J 5 bases, leaving 13 bases between the germline ends. The CDR3 here is CSAAMTDDQPQHF. The CDR3 region has the DNA TGCAGTGCTGCAATGACAGATGATCAGCCCCAGCATTTT.

Only a few counts were recorded for this clonotype. The V call is TRBV12-3 or TRBV12-4, the J call TRBJ1-4; D unclear. The CDR3 is 13 residues long. Deletions cut 2 bases from V and 13 bases from J, with 14 bases between. The CDR3, as DNA: TGTGCCAGCAGTTTAATGGGCCCTCAAGGACTGTTTTTT. This codes for CASSLMGPQGLFF.

The chain carries TRBV9 and TRBJ1-1; a possible D gene is TRBD1 (6 bases). V was clipped by 3 bases and J by 1 base, with 10 bases between them. The CDR3 runs 14 residues. Germline CDR1 is SGDLS and CDR2 is YYNGEE. The CDR3 region has the DNA TGTGCCAGCAGCGGGGAGGGGGAGAACACTGAAGCTTTCTTT. Its protein is CASSGEGENTEAFF.

This chain joins TRBV7-2 and TRBJ2-3; 10 positions match TRBD2. V gave up 1 base and J gave up 4 bases; unmatched junction bases: 5. Per the germline V gene, CDR1 is SGHTA and CDR2 is FQGNSA. This CDR3 region has 16 residues. CDR3 in DNA: TGTGCCAGCAGCTTAGGGGCCCTAGCGGGGGCAGATACGCAGTATTTT. Amino acid sequence: CASSLGALAGADTQYF.

V is TRBV12-3 or TRBV12-4 and J is TRBJ1-3, with D perhaps matching TRBD1 (6 bases). The CDR3 is 15 amino acids. The germline V and J ends were trimmed by 6 bases and 2 bases, with 14 bases remaining between them. CDR3 amino acids: CASSSRGRTGNTIYF. CDR3 bases: TGTGCCAGCAGCTCCCGGGGGCGGACTGGAAACACCATATATTTT.

The chain is built from TRBV28 and TRBJ1-4, with D uncertain. The CDR3 is 11 amino acids. V lost 6 bases and J lost 2, with 1 base in between. In germline, CDR1 is MDHEN, CDR2 SYDVKM. The CDR3 region is CASRTNEKLFF. The CDR3 coding sequence is TGTGCCAGCAGGACTAATGAAAAACTGTTTTTT.

The V and J genes are TRBV4-1 and TRBJ2-1; the D gene is possibly TRBD2 (6 bases). The V and J ends lost 1 base and 9 bases respectively, with 10 bases between them. Germline V gives CDR1 MGHRA, CDR2 YSYEKL. The CDR3 is 13 residues long. The CDR3 spells CASSQAPGLEQFF. CDR3 DNA sequence: TGCGCCAGCAGCCAAGCACCGGGACTTGAGCAGTTCTTC.

This clonotype was observed a handful of times. The chain has TRBV6-1 and TRBJ2-1; 7 nucleotides line up with TRBD2. Germline V CDR1 and CDR2: MNHNS, SASEGT. J was trimmed by 15 bases and V by 6 bases; bases with no gene match: 17. The CDR3 is 14 amino acids. CDR3 loop: CASSLERGGQVRFF. CDR3 nucleotide sequence: TGTGCCAGCAGCCTAGAGAGGGGAGGGCAAGTCAGGTTCTTC.

This clonotype was counted a few times. The chain couples TRBV6-5 to TRBJ1-2; 9 nucleotides align to TRBD1. Per the germline V gene, CDR1 is MNHEY and CDR2 is SVGAGI. The CDR3 extends over 15 amino acids. V shed 0 bases and J 6 bases; nucleotides not matched to a gene: 5. CDR3 nucleotides: TGTGCCAGCAGTTACTCGAGTGGGACAGGGAATGGCTACACCTTC. Translating gives CASSYSSGTGNGYTF.

This chain joins TRBV9 and TRBJ2-3; D might be TRBD1 (5 bases). V shed 0 bases and J shed 9 bases, with 11 bases lying between them. Germline lookup yields CDR1 SGDLS and CDR2 YYNGEE. This CDR3 comprises 13 residues. CDR3 region: CASSVVAQETQYF. CDR3 nucleotides: TGTGCCAGCAGCGTAGTAGCACAGGAGACGCAGTATTTT.

The gene calls are TRBV5-1 and TRBJ2-6, with 8 bases fitting TRBD2. The CDR3 totals 17 residues. Germline-derived CDR1 and CDR2 are SGHRS and YFSETQ. V was clipped by 0 bases and J by 3 bases; unmatched bases: 5. For the CDR3, the DNA is TGCGCCAGCAGCTTGGCCGCGAGCGGGAGTGGGGCCAACGTCCTGACTTTC. Its translation is CASSLAASGSGANVLTF. The full variable domain, with the rest looked up from reference TRBV5-1 and TRBJ2-6, is KAGVTQTPRYLIKTRGQQVTLSCSPISGHRSVSWYQQTPGQGLQFLFEYFSETQRNKGNFPGRFSGRQFSNSRSEMNVSTLELGDSALYLCASSLAASGSGANVLTFGAGSRLTVL.

The J gene is TRBJ2-7, the V gene TRBV5-1, with D maybe TRBD1 (6 bases). Germline CDR1 and CDR2: SGHRS and YFSETQ. The length of the CDR3 is 15 residues. Trimming removed 1 base at V and 4 bases at J, with 15 bases between. Here the CDR3 DNA reads TGCGCCAGCAGCTTGTCTCTGGGGGCTAAGTACGAGCAGTACTTC. Translation gives CASSLSLGAKYEQYF. Drawing the rest from reference TRBV5-1 and TRBJ2-7, the complete variable domain is KAGVTQTPRYLIKTRGQQVTLSCSPISGHRSVSWYQQTPGQGLQFLFEYFSETQRNKGNFPGRFSGRQFSNSRSEMNVSTLELGDSALYLCASSLSLGAKYEQYFGPGTRLTVT.

V usage is TRBV6-6 and J usage is TRBJ2-2; D is unresolved. Germline V gives CDR1 MNHNY, CDR2 SVGAGI (reference sequence). The germline V and J ends were trimmed by 7 bases and 5 bases, with 8 bases remaining between them. The CDR3 sequence is 12 residues long. CDR3: CASTTRTGELFF. The CDR3 DNA sequence: TGTGCCAGCACCACTCGTACCGGGGAGCTGTTTTTT.

This clonotype occurred a few times. The chain couples TRBV7-2 to TRBJ1-2, with D tentatively TRBD1 (6 bases). Trimming took 5 bases from V and 2 from J, leaving 12 bases between them. Germline V gene lookup returns CDR1 SGHTA and CDR2 FQGNSA. The CDR3 runs 14 residues. The CDR3 bases are TGTGCCAGCAGCCCAGGGGCCAGAAACTATGGCTACACCTTC. It translates to CASSPGARNYGYTF.